This T cell receptor (beta chain) originates from a study of CD8 T cells in Susac syndrome. General observations from the study: A relatively small number of individuals underwent TCR sequencing and HLA analysis.

A remark on this clonotype: Its antigen is as yet unknown.

In the multiple sclerosis control group, patients were treatment-naive and had stable or active relapsing-remitting disease. TEMRA cells underwent FACS enrichment and CD8+ and CD4+ T cells underwent negative isolation. Germline V gives CDR1 SGDLS, CDR2 YYNGEE. This CDR3 contains 15 residues. V shed 4 bases and J shed 5 bases, with 18 bases lying between them. Reverse transcription used about 0.45 to 1 ug RNA and random hexamers. TCRdb reprocessed the immunoSEQ multiplex PCR reads with MiXCR, giving one entry per CDR3 protein. This repertoire shows 150,000 to 200,000 distinct CDR3 sequences, roughly 95% found once; its top ten account for 0.16%.

The sequence came from a human donor with multiple sclerosis. V and J are TRBV9 and TRBJ1-2, with D unresolved. The specimen was CD8+ T cells from PBMCs. The CDR3 region is CASSPPLPFAYGYTF. The CDR3 DNA follows: TGTGCCAGCAGCCCCCCTCTCCCCTTTGCGTATGGCTACACCTTC.